The T cell receptor (beta chain) under discussion was sequenced for a study of cytomegalovirus exposure and HLA in healthy donors. Of note for this clone: Antigen unknown.

The CDR3 loop spans 14 amino acids. J gave up 6 bases and V 4 bases, and 8 bases lay outside the gene matches. From germline, CDR1 is SGHRS and CDR2 YFSETQ. General study points: Later analysis associated a missense DCLRE1C variant with TCR beta V- and J-gene trimming. Generally TCR sequences proved uncommon, though certain public TCRs appeared in numerous donors.

Primers: 60 Vbeta forward and 13 Jbeta reverse. Profiling relied on immunoSEQ multiplex PCR, and the TCRdb table lists in-frame clones only, not all of them. The sample carries around 29,000 clones, 62% recorded once. The chain joins TRBV5-1 to TRBJ2-3; 7 bases agree with TRBD2. Sequences were obtained from PBMCs. This sequence was found in a male donor in good health and CMV-seropositive. The chain's CDR3 is CASSATTGGDTQYF. In nucleotides, the CDR3 is TGCGCCAGCAGCGCCACGACCGGGGGGGATACGCAGTATTTT.